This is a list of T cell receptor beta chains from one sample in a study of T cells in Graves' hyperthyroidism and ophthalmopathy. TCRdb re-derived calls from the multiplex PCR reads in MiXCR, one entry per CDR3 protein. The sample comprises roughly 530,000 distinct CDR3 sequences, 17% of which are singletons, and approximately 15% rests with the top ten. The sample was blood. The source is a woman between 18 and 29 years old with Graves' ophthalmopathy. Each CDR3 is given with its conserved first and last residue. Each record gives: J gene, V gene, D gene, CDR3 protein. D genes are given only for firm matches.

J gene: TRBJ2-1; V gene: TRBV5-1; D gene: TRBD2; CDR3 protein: CASSSTGTGTSGNEQFF
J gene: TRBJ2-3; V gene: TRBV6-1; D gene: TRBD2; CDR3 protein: CASSRTAGGPTDTQYF
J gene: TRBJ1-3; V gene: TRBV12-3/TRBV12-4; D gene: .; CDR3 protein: CAGRGQGSGNTIYF
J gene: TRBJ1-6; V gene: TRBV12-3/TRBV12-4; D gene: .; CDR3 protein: CASSLGPVEGNNSPLYF
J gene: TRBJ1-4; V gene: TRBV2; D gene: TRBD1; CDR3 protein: CASLRDRDGAANEKLFF
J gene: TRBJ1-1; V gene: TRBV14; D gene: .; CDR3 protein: CASSQRGGGSTEAFF
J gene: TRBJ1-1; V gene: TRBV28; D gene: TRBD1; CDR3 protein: CASSSRGFGTEAFF
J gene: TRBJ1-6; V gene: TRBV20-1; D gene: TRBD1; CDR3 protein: CSALTGGGYNSPLHF
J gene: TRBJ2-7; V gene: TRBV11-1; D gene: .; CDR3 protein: CASSSQRGNYEQYF
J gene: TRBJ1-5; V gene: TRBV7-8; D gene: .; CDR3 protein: CASSSGTRGNQPQHF
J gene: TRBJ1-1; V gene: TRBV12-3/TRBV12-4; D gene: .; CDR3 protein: CASSLVDRYTEAFF
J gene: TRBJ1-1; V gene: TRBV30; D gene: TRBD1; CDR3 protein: CAWSGEGLQGAGMNTEAFF
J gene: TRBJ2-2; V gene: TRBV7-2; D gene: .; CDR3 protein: CASSLAGESTGELFF
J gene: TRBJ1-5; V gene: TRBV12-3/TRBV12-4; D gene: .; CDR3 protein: CASSPIGRYHQPQHF
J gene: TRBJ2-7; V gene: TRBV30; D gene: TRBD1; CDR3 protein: CAWSSPRQGPYEQYF
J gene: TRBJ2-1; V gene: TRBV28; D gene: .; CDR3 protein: CASSPRPYNEQFF
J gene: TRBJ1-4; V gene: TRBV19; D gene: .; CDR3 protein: CASSIVGTIREEEKLVF
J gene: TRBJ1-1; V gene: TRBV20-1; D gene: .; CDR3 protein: CSARDWNRQLTLNTEAFF
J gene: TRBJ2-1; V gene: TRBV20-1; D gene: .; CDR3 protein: CSAIASSYNEQFF
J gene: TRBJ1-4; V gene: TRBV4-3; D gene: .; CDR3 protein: CASSHLGGVNEKLFF
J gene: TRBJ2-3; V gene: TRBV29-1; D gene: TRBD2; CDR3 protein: CSTGTSGTDTQYF
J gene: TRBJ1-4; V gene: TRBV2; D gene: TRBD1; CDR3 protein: CATRMDRGRGEKLFF
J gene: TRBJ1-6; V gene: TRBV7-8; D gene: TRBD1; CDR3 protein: CASSPGDRRTNSPLHF
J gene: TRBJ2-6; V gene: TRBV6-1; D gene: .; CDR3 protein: CASSSGGPGANVLTF
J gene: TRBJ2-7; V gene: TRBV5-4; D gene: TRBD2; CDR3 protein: CASSPLPPGTSGSSNEQYF
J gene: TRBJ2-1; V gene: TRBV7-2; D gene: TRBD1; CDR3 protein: CASSIGGTGDDEQFF
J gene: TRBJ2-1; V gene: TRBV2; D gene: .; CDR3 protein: CASSEFLNEQFF
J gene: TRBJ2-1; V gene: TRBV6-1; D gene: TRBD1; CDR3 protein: CASSEQRTGQFF
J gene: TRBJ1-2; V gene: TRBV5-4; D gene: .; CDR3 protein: CASSPEPGYGYTF
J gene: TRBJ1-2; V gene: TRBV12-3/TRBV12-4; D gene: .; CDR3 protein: CASSPGYGYGHTF
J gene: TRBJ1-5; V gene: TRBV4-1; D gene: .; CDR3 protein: CASSQTALPSGNQPQHF
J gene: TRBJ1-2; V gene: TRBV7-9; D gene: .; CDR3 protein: CASREDRTRYGYTF
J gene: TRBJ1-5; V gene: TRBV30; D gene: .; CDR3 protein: CAWSGQPNQPQHF
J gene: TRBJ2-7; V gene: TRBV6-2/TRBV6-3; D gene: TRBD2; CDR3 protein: CASSSTGGIYEQYF
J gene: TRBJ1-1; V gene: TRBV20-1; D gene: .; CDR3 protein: CSASPLSVMNTEAFF
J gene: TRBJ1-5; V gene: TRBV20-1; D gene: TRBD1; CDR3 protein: CSARMGQGAGVGQPQHF
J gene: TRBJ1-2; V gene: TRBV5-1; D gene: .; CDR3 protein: CASSLDGVTNYGYTF
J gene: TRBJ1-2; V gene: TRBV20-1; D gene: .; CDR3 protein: CSARGLGGANYGYTF
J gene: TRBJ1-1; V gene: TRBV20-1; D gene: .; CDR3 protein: CSATIGGIDTEAFF
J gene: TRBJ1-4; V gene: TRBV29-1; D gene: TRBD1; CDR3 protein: CSVEGEGAHEKLFF
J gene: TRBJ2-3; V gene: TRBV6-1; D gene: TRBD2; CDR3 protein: CASGRGTDTQYF